These T cell receptor beta chains were read from a single sample in a study of cytomegalovirus exposure and HLA in healthy donors. Clones were sequenced by immunoSEQ multiplex PCR, and TCRdb holds only the in-frame ones, with some missing. The repertoire holds 300,000 to 450,000 clones, with more than 80% as singletons. The sample consisted of PBMCs. The receptors were sampled from a woman aged 18-29 years in good health and CMV-seronegative. Each CDR3 is given with its conserved first and last residue. Clone size appears in some rows only: once, few, many, or a class for an expanded clone.

j_call	clone_size	v_call	cdr3_aa
TRBJ1-4	NA	TRBV5-1	CASSLAQSTTNEKLFF
TRBJ1-1	NA	TRBV4-1	CASSPPEAPRVGF
TRBJ2-1	NA	TRBV4-1	CASSHNPSGSSYNEQFF
TRBJ2-1	NA	TRBV27	CASTGTSGGGEQFF
TRBJ1-1	many	TRBV30	CASKRGGSTEAFF
TRBJ1-1	NA	TRBV5-1	CASSLGQGLGTEAFF
TRBJ1-4	NA	TRBV28	CASGTGFEKLFF
TRBJ2-7	NA	TRBV2	CASSILRQARSYEQYF
TRBJ1-6	once	TRBV5-6	CASSLVGGYNSPLHF
TRBJ2-1	NA	TRBV4-1	CASSQARGSGRSDEQFF
TRBJ2-1	NA	TRBV5-1	CASSLGSGNEQFF
TRBJ1-4	once	TRBV7-6	CASSPREGGREKLFF